These 19 T cell receptor beta chains were all obtained from the same sample, sequenced in a study of T cell repertoires in cytomegalovirus infection. TCRdb reprocessed the reads via MiXCR and lists one record per CDR3 protein. This table holds approximately 750,000 distinct CDR3 sequences, approximately 34% found once. Sequencing was performed on PBMCs. These receptors originate from a human donor in good health (CMV status not recorded). Some clones in this sample may be carry-over from other donors' samples.

The chain carries TRBV20-1 and TRBJ1-3; D unclear. The germline V and J ends were trimmed by 6 bases and 0 bases, with 6 bases remaining between them. Germline CDR1 reads DFQATT; CDR2 reads SNEGSKA (reference sequence). The CDR3 runs to 12 residues. CDR3 DNA sequence: TGCAGTGCAACGTTCTCTGGAAACACCATATATTTT. This encodes CSATFSGNTIYF.

The V and J genes are TRBV28 and TRBJ1-2; a weak D match, TRBD1 (6 bases). In germline, CDR1 is MDHEN, CDR2 SYDVKM. The CDR3 runs to 14 residues. Trimming stripped 4 bases from V and 6 bases from J, with 15 bases between. The CDR3 spells CASSSGGGDNGYTF. CDR3 sequence (DNA): TGTGCCAGCAGTTCGGGTGGGGGGGACAATGGCTACACCTTC.

A few counts support this clonotype. The V call is TRBV12-3 or TRBV12-4, the J call TRBJ1-2, with 9 bases identical to TRBD1. Unmatched junction bases numbered 4, after V lost 5 bases and J lost 3 bases. The CDR3 has 14 amino acids. The CDR3: CASSRQGGDYGYTF. The CDR3 nucleotides are TGTGCCAGCAGTCGACAGGGGGGAGACTATGGCTACACCTTC.

This clonotype was counted at least ten times. This sequence joins TRBV7-3 and TRBJ2-3; 9 bases agree with TRBD2. This CDR3 has 14 residues. Germline values: CDR1 SGHTA, CDR2 FQGTGA. The junction had 4 bases not matched to a gene; V was cut back by 6 bases and J by 3 bases. The DNA of the CDR3 is TGTGCCAGCAGTCATAGCGGGGGAACAGATACGCAGTATTTT. This translates into CASSHSGGTDTQYF.

This sequence joins TRBV6-6 and TRBJ1-3; D might be TRBD1 (6 bases). Germline V gives CDR1 MNHNY, CDR2 SVGAGI (reference sequence). The CDR3 extends over 14 amino acids. Deletions cut 6 bases from V and 9 bases from J, with 18 bases between. As DNA, the CDR3 is TGTGCCAGCAGATCACCGGACAGTTCGAGCACCATATATTTT. Translating it yields CASRSPDSSSTIYF.

This clonotype showed up just a few times. For the CDR3, the DNA is TGTGCCAGCAGCCGGGACCCCCAGGAGGAGCAGTTCTTC. Translated: CASSRDPQEEQFF. The chain joins TRBV7-2 to TRBJ2-1, with D perhaps given as TRBD1 or TRBD2 (5 bases each). Germline CDR1 is SGHTA and CDR2 is FQGNSA. This CDR3 has 13 residues. V lost 5 bases and J 10 bases, leaving 15 bases between the germline ends.

This chain links TRBV7-8 with TRBJ1-3; D ambiguous. From germline, CDR1 is SGHVS and CDR2 FQNEAQ. The CDR3 runs 16 residues. Trimming removed 3 bases from V and 0 bases from J, with 12 bases in between. Written as DNA, the CDR3 is TGTGCCAGCAGCTTTGGTACCACTAGCTCTGGAAACACCATATATTTT. It codes for CASSFGTTSSGNTIYF. Together with reference TRBV7-8 and TRBJ1-3, the CDR3 gives the full variable domain: GAGVSQSPRYKVAKRGQDVALRCDPISGHVSLFWYQQALGQGPEFLTYFQNEAQLDKSGLPSDRFFAERPEGSVSTLKIQRTQQEDSAVYLCASSFGTTSSGNTIYFGEGSWLTVV.

The sample holds a few counts of this clonotype. This chain connects TRBV12-3 or TRBV12-4 to TRBJ1-3, with TRBD1 as a possible D gene (5 bases). Trimming took 6 bases from V and 0 from J, leaving 9 bases between them. The length of the CDR3 is 14 residues. The CDR3 spells CASSDSNSGNTIYF. CDR3 in DNA: TGTGCCAGCAGCGACAGTAACTCTGGAAACACCATATATTTT.

V and J are TRBV4-2 and TRBJ1-1; D is unresolved. The CDR3 totals 15 residues. Trimming removed 0 bases at V and 4 bases at J, with 12 bases between. From germline, CDR1 is LGHNA and CDR2 YNFKEQ. In DNA form, the CDR3 reads TGTGCCAGCAGCCAAGAATTAGCGGGTTCCACTGAAGCTTTCTTT. Translation: CASSQELAGSTEAFF.

The V gene is TRBV20-1, the J gene TRBJ2-7; D remains unclear. The CDR3 has 10 amino acids. V was shortened by 6 bases and J by 3 bases, with 6 bases between the two germline ends. From germline, CDR1 is DFQATT and CDR2 SNEGSKA (reference sequence). The CDR3 protein is CSAAVYEQYF. For the CDR3, the DNA is TGCAGTGCGGCCGTCTACGAGCAGTACTTC.

This clonotype was observed a handful of times. The chain links TRBV27 to TRBJ1-5; tentatively, D is TRBD1 (6 bases). The CDR3 covers 16 residues. The germline CDR1 and CDR2 sequences are MNHEY and SMNVEV (reference sequence). Trimming cost V 9 bases and J 11 bases, with 29 bases left between them. CDR3 residues: CASSPNPRDKNRAQHF. CDR3 nucleotide sequence: TGTGCCAGTAGTCCCAACCCAAGAGACAAGAACAGGGCCCAGCATTTT.

This clonotype was seen just once. The chain links TRBV5-5 to TRBJ1-1, with D tentatively TRBD1 (5 bases). Germline V lookup: CDR1 SGHKS, CDR2 YYEKEE (reference sequence). The CDR3 is 15 residues long. The ends were cut back, 5 bases at V and 0 bases at J, with 14 bases in the middle. Written as DNA, the CDR3 is TGTGCCAGCAGTTGGGGGAGCCGGGTGAACACTGAAGCTTTCTTT. Amino acid sequence: CASSWGSRVNTEAFF.

Comments on this clonotype: The CDR3 end shows no conserved phenylalanine or tryptophan, and so a read error is likely. It is unclear where the CDR3 begins or ends on the DNA, so no DNA is shown, and the CDR3 is as TCRdb lists it. V usage is TRBV28 and J usage is TRBJ2-1; TRBD1, the D gene given by the table, was not confirmed from the DNA. A total of 16 residues make up the CDR3, ends included. Germline V lookup: CDR1 MDHEN, CDR2 SYDVKM. This chain's CDR3 is CASSWGDVPLGVEQLL.

CDR3 region: CASRQGASSRNEQYF. The DNA of the CDR3 is TGTGCCAGCAGACAGGGGGCGTCTTCGAGGAACGAGCAGTACTTC. The chain couples TRBV6-1 to TRBJ2-7; TRBD1 agrees at 9 bases. Germline CDR1 reads MNHNS; CDR2 reads SASEGT. After removal of 6 bases from V and 5 bases from J, the junction contained 11 bases not matched to a gene. This CDR3 region has 15 residues.

The V gene is TRBV2, the J gene TRBJ1-4; 7 bases map to TRBD1. Looked up from germline, CDR1 is SNHLY and CDR2 is FYNNEI. J was trimmed by 4 bases and V by 6 bases; bases with no gene match: 5. CDR3 size: 14 residues. CDR3 in amino acids: CASRMGQFNEKLFF. The CDR3 DNA reads TGTGCCAGCAGAATGGGACAGTTTAATGAAAAACTGTTTTTT.

V is TRBV15 and J is TRBJ2-5; 7 nucleotides line up with TRBD1. J was trimmed by 3 bases and V by 7 bases; bases with no gene match: 11. Germline CDR1 reads LNHNV; CDR2 reads YYDKDF (reference sequence). The CDR3 totals 15 residues. The DNA of the CDR3 is TGTGCCACCATCATATTGCAGGGGGTCAAAGAGACCCAGTACTTC. Translating it yields CATIILQGVKETQYF. The full variable domain, completed using reference TRBV15 and TRBJ2-5, is DAMVIQNPRYQVTQFGKPVTLSCSQTLNHNVMYWYQQKSSQAPKLLFHYYDKDFNNEADTPDNFQSRRPNTSFCFLDIRSPGLGDTAMYLCATIILQGVKETQYFGPGTRLLVL.

This clonotype was seen at least ten times. V and J are TRBV6-5 and TRBJ2-2; 7 bases are a match to TRBD1. Trimming took 2 bases from V and 2 from J; bases not matched to a gene: 14. Germline V gene sequence: CDR1 MNHEY, CDR2 SVGAGI. The CDR3 contains 19 residues. DNA for the CDR3: TGTGCCAGCAGTTACGCTACCCTTCTCGGGGACAGCAACACCGGGGAGCTGTTTTTT. Protein: CASSYATLLGDSNTGELFF.

The table lists this clonotype with a few counts. V and J are TRBV28 and TRBJ1-1; possibly TRBD1 for D (6 bases). The CDR3 is made up of 15 amino acids. CDR1 MDHEN and CDR2 SYDVKM come from the germline V gene. V was trimmed by 2 bases and J by 9 bases, leaving 19 bases between them. The CDR3 sequence: CASSLRTVRTGKAFF. The CDR3, as DNA: TGTGCCAGCAGTTTAAGGACTGTTCGCACAGGGAAAGCTTTCTTT.

Turning to this clonotype: A single base separates this from a much larger clone, so it may be a read error. Because the CDR3 is missing its conserved closing phenylalanine or tryptophan, this is likely a read error. CDR3 loop: CASSLLWEPNIQYL. The DNA of the CDR3 is TGTGCCAGCAGCCTCTTGTGGGAGCCGAACATTCAGTACTTA. The chain uses TRBV7-9 and TRBJ2-4; weak D call: TRBD2 (5 bases). V was cut by 5 bases and J by 7 bases, with 15 bases left in between. CDR3 length: 14 amino acids. CDR1 is SEHNR, CDR2 FQNEAQ, per germline (reference sequence).